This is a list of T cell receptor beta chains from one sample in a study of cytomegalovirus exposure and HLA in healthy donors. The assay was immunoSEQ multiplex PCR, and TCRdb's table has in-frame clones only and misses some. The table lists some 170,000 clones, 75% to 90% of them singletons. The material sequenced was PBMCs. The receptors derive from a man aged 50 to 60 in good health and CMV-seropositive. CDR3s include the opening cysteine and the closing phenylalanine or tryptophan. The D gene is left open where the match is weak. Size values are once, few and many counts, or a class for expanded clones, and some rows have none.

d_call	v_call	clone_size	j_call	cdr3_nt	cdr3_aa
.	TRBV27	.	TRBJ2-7	TGTGCCAGCAGTACCCTCCTCGCAGGGGGGACCTCCTACGAGCAGTACTTC	CASSTLLAGGTSYEQYF
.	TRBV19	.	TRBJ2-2	TGTGCCAGTAGTATAATGGGGGGGCGTGACACCGGGGAGCTGTTTTTT	CASSIMGGRDTGELFF
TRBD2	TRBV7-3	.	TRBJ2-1	TGTGCCAGCAGCTTAATTGGGGCGGGAGGCTCCTACAATGAGCAGTTCTTC	CASSLIGAGGSYNEQFF
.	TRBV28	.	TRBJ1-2	TGTGCCAGCAGTTTCAGGGGCTCCGGGGCTAACTATGGCTACACCTTC	CASSFRGSGANYGYTF
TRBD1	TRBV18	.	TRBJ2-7	TGTGCCAGCTCACGGGGACAGGGGACTCTCTACGAGCAGTACTTC	CASSRGQGTLYEQYF
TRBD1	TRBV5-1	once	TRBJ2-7	TGCGCCAGCAGCTTGGAAATCGGGACAGGGCTCGAGCAGTACTTC	CASSLEIGTGLEQYF
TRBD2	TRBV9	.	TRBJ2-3	TGTGCCAGCAGCGTTCTCTCTAGGCTAGCGGGAGTTGAAGGGGCAGATACGCAGTATTTT	CASSVLSRLAGVEGADTQYF
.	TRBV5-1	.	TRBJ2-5	TGCGCCAGCAGCTTCGGGACAAGCCAAGAGACCCAGTACTTC	CASSFGTSQETQYF
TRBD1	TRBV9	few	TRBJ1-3	TGTGCCAGCAGCGGATACCAGGGGGTCTCTGGAAACACCATATATTTT	CASSGYQGVSGNTIYF
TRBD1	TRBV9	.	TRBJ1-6	TGTGCCAGCAGCGGCACCAGGGACAGTTATAATTCACCCCTCCACTTT	CASSGTRDSYNSPLHF
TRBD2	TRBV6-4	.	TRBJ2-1	TGTGCCAGCAGTGACTGGGAGACTAGCGGGGGGAGGTCCTACAATGAGCAGTTCTTC	CASSDWETSGGRSYNEQFF
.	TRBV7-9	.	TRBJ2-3	TGTGCCAGCAGCCCCACGGGCAGGGCGGAAGATACGCAGTATTTT	CASSPTGRAEDTQYF
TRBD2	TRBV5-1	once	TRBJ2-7	TGCGCCAGCAGCTCCGGGACTAGCGGAAACTACGAGCAGTACTTC	CASSSGTSGNYEQYF
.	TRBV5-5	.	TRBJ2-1	TGTGCCAGCAGCTTCTCAGGGGATGAGCAGTTCTTC	CASSFSGDEQFF
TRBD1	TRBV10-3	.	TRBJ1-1	TGTGCCATCAGTGCTGGACAGGGGGCTGAAGCTTTCTTT	CAISAGQGAEAFF
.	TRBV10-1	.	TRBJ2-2	TGCGCCAGCAGAACCATGGGACTCCTTACCGGGGAGCTGTTTTTT	CASRTMGLLTGELFF
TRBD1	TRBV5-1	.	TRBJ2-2	TGCGCCAGCAGCTTGGCGCCGGGACAGGGGGCGTCCGGGGAGCTGTTTTTT	CASSLAPGQGASGELFF
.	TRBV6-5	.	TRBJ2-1	TGTGCCAGCAGCCGACAGATTACCTACAATGAGCAGTTCTTC	CASSRQITYNEQFF
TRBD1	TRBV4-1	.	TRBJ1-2	TGCGCCAGCAGCCAAGTAGGGACAGGGGACTATGGCTACACCTTC	CASSQVGTGDYGYTF
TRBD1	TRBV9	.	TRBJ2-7	TGTGCCAGCAGCGCAGGGACAGGGGGCCGGTACGAGCAGTACTTC	CASSAGTGGRYEQYF
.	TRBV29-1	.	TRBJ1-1	TGCAGCGGACAGAGAATAGGGGAAGCTTTCTTT	CSGQRIGEAFF
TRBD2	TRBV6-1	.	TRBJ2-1	TGTGCCAGCAGTGAAGCTGGACTAGCGTCCAATGAGCAGTTCTTC	CASSEAGLASNEQFF
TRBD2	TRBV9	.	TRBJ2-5	TGTGCCAGCAGCGCGACTAGCGGGACCCATGAGACCCAGTACTTC	CASSATSGTHETQYF
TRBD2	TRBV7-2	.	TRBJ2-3	TGTGCCAGCAGCTTAGGGGGCAAGCGGGGGCGCACAGATACGCAGTATTTT	CASSLGGKRGRTDTQYF
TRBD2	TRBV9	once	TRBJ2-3	TGTGCCAGCAGCGTAGGTGCTAGCGGGAGTTTAGATACGCAGTATTTT	CASSVGASGSLDTQYF
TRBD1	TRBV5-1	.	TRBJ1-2	TGCGCCAGCAGTCGGGACAGGGGGGACTTCGGCTACACCTTC	CASSRDRGDFGYTF
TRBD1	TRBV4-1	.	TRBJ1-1	TGCGCCAGCAGCCAAGGGGGACAGTTAATGAACACTGAAGCTTTCTTT	CASSQGGQLMNTEAFF
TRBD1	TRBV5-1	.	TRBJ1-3	TGCGCCAGCAGCCCGGACAGGGTTGGTGGAAACACCATATATTTT	CASSPDRVGGNTIYF
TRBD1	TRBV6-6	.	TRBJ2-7	TGTGCCAGCAGTTACGGGACAGGGAGATACGAGCAGTACTTC	CASSYGTGRYEQYF
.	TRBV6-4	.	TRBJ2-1	TGTGCCAGCAGTGACGATCCAGATTACAATGAGCAGTTCTTC	CASSDDPDYNEQFF
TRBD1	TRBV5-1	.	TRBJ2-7	TGCGCCAGCAGCTTGGATTGGGACAGGGGATACGAGCAGTACTTC	CASSLDWDRGYEQYF
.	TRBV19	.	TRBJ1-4	TGTGCCAGTAGTTTGAGAGGAGTAAATGAAAAACTGTTTTTT	CASSLRGVNEKLFF
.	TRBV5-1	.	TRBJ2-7	TGCGCCAGCAGCTCCCTAACTAGCTACGAGCAGTACTTC	CASSSLTSYEQYF
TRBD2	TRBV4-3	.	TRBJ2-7	TGCGCCAGCAGCCAAGCTAGCGGGGGAACCTACGAGCAGTACTTC	CASSQASGGTYEQYF
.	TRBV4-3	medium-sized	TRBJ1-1	TGCGCCAGCAGCCAAGAGGCAAATGGGGGAGGGACTGAAGCTTTCTTT	CASSQEANGGGTEAFF
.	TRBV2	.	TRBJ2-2	TGTGCCAGCAGTGTTCAGGGAGGTACCGGGGAGCTGTTTTTT	CASSVQGGTGELFF
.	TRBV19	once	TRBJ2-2	TGTGCCAGTAGTAAACTACAGGGACGGGCCACCGGGGAGCTGTTTTTT	CASSKLQGRATGELFF
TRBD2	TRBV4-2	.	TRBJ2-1	TGTGCCAGCAGCCAATCATCGAATCGGGGGGGCTACAATGAGCAGTTCTTC	CASSQSSNRGGYNEQFF
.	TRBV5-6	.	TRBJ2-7	TGTGCCAGCAGCCGCGGCGGCGGGGCTTACGAGCAGTACTTC	CASSRGGGAYEQYF
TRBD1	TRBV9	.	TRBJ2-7	TGTGCCAGCAGCCCCGGGACAGGGAGGACCTACGAGCAGTACTTC	CASSPGTGRTYEQYF
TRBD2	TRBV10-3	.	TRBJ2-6	TGTGCCATCAACGCGGGGGGGCCAGGGGCCAACGTCCTGACTTTC	CAINAGGPGANVLTF
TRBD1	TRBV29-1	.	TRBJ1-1	TGCAGCGTCGGACAGGGGGTGGGCACTGAAGCTTTCTTT	CSVGQGVGTEAFF
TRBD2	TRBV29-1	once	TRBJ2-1	TGCAGCGTTTCCGGGACTAGGACCTACAATGAGCAGTTCTTC	CSVSGTRTYNEQFF